The present T cell receptor beta chain was sequenced within a study of blood T cell repertoires in COVID-19. Germline V lookup: CDR1 MDHEN, CDR2 SYDVKM. V was clipped by 11 bases and J by 1 base, with 17 bases between them. The CDR3 runs 14 residues. Only in-frame clones appear in the TCRdb table, and some are missing; sequencing was by immunoSEQ multiplex PCR. The table lists a few hundred thousand clones, roughly four fifths of them singletons, with about 15% in the top ten. Sequencing input: peripheral blood. The chain is built from TRBV28 and TRBJ1-1; perhaps TRBD1 as D (5 bases). The sequence was collected from a person aged 65-85 years with COVID-19, enrolled during active disease. The CDR3 loop is CAHYTRGRNTEAFF. The CDR3 DNA is TGTGCCCATTATACCCGGGGGAGGAACACTGAAGCTTTCTTT.